Presented here are 7 T cell receptor beta chains from one specimen sequenced in a study of human T cells and chemical hapten exposure. TCRdb recomputed calls from the RACE reads with MiXCR, one row per CDR3 protein. Among about 85,000 distinct CDR3 sequences, about 8.5% were seen once, and the ten largest hold approximately 2.4%. Time point reported: pre-sensitization, week 0. Treatment: therapeutic diphenylcyclopropenone sensitization with weekly scalp DPC. Sequencing was performed on whole blood, taken in connection with sensitization to the hapten diphenylcyclopropenone (DPC). These receptors originate from a middle-aged man with alopecia areata. Some clones in this sample may be carry-over from other donors' samples.

J is TRBJ1-5 and V is TRBV27, with 9 bases matching TRBD1. The CDR3 spans 14 residues. With V trimmed by 6 bases and J by 6 bases, 6 bases remained unmatched. Germline-derived CDR1 and CDR2 are MNHEY and SMNVEV (reference sequence). The CDR3 protein is CASRRTGAFQPQHF. Here the CDR3 DNA reads TGTGCCAGCAGACGGACAGGGGCTTTTCAGCCCCAGCATTTT.

This clonotype was observed many times. This sequence joins TRBV7-9 and TRBJ2-3, with D possibly being TRBD1 (6 bases). The CDR3 runs to 17 residues. V dropped 1 base and J dropped 2 bases, with 16 bases sitting between them. CDR1 and CDR2 from the germline V gene are SEHNR and FQNEAQ (reference sequence). This chain's CDR3 is CASSLGRQASTTDTQYF. The CDR3 DNA reads as TGTGCCAGCAGCTTAGGGAGACAGGCCTCGACCACAGATACGCAGTATTTT.

In this sample, this clonotype turned up a few times. This chain connects TRBV20-1 to TRBJ1-4; D call uncertain. The CDR3 has 13 amino acids. The germline gives CDR1 DFQATT, CDR2 SNEGSKA (reference sequence). Trimming shortened V by 4 bases and J by 8 bases, and 14 bases separated the two germline ends. This CDR3 reads CSATRDTREKLFF. In nucleotides, the CDR3 is TGCAGTGCTACGCGTGACACTAGGGAAAAACTGTTTTTT.

This clonotype appeared a few times. The rearrangement uses TRBV11-3 and TRBJ2-1; 7 bases align to TRBD2. The CDR3 covers 16 residues. The junction had 3 bases not matched to a gene; V was cut back by 0 bases and J by 1 base. The germline CDR1 and CDR2 sequences are SGHNT and YENEEA. Here the CDR3 reads CASSLEAGVSYNEQFF. CDR3 in DNA: TGTGCCAGCAGCTTAGAGGCGGGAGTATCCTACAATGAGCAGTTCTTC.

The CDR3 sequence: CASRPGQVEKLFF. Written as DNA, the CDR3 is TGTGCCAGCCGGCCGGGGCAAGTCGAAAAACTGTTTTTT. The chain links TRBV2 to TRBJ1-4; D possibly corresponds to TRBD1 (5 bases). This CDR3 region has 13 residues. CDR1 is SNHLY and CDR2 is FYNNEI in the germline V gene. V was trimmed by 8 bases and J by 8 bases, leaving 15 bases between them. Full variable domain (outside the CDR3, taken from reference TRBV2 and TRBJ1-4): EPEVTQTPSHQVTQMGQEVILRCVPISNHLYFYWYRQILGQKVEFLVSFYNNEISEKSEIFDDQFSVERPDGSNFTLKIRSTKLEDSAMYFCASRPGQVEKLFFGSGTQLSVL.

Note on this clonotype: At one end the junction does not follow the germline gene, possibly because of a read error. This chain connects TRBV29-1 to TRBJ2-1, with TRBD2 matching over 10 bases. CDR3 size: 14 residues. CDR1 and CDR2 from the germline V gene are SQVTM and ANQGSEA. The CDR3 loop is CIVESGRAYNEQFF. The CDR3 coding sequence is TGCATCGTTGAAAGCGGGAGGGCCTACAATGAGCAGTTCTTC.

This clonotype was found many times. The chain uses TRBV7-8 and TRBJ2-3, with 8 positions matching TRBD1. This CDR3 is built from 15 residues. V lost 9 bases to trimming and J lost 2 bases; unmatched junction nucleotides: 10. Germline CDR1 SGHVS, CDR2 FQNEAQ. CDR3 region: CASGDRSFPTDTQYF. The CDR3 nucleotides are TGTGCCAGTGGGGACAGGAGTTTCCCCACAGATACGCAGTATTTT.